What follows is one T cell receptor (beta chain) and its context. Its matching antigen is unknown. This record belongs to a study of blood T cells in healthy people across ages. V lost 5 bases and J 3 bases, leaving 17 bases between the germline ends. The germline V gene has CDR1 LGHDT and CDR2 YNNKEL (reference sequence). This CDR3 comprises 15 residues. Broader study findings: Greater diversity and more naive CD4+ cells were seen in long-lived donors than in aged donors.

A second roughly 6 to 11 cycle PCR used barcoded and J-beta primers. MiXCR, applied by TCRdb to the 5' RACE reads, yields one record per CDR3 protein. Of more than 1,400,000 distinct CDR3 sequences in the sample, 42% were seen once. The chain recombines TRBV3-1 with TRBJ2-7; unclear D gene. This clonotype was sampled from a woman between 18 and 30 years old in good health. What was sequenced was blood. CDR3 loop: CASSGWAENLYEQYF. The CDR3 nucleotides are TGTGCCAGCAGCGGATGGGCGGAGAACCTCTACGAGCAGTACTTC.